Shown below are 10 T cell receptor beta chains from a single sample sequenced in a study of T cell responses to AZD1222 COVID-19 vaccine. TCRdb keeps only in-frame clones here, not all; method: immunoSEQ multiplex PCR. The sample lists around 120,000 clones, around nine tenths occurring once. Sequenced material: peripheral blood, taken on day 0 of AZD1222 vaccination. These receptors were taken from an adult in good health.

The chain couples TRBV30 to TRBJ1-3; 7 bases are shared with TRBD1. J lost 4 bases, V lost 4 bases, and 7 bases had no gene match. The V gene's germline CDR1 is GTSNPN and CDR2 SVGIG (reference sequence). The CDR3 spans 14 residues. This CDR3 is CAWTGGMGGNTIYF. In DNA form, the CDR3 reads TGTGCCTGGACAGGGGGTATGGGGGGAAACACCATATATTTT.

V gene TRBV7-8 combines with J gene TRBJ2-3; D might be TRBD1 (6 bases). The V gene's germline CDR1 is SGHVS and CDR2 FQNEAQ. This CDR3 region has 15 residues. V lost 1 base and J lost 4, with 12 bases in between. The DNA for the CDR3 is TGTGCCAGCAGCTTAGACGGCAGGGGCGCAGATACGCAGTATTTT. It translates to CASSLDGRGADTQYF.

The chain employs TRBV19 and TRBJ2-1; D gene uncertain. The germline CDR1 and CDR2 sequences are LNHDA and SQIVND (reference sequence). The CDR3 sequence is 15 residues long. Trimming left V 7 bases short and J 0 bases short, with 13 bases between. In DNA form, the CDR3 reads TGTGCCAGTAAGGATCGCCGGAGCTCCTACAATGAGCAGTTCTTC. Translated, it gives CASKDRRSSYNEQFF.

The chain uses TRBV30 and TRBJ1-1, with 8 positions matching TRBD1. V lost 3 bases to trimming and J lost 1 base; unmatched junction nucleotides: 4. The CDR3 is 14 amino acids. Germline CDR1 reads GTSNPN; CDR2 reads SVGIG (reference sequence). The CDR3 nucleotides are TGTGCCTGGAGACCGGGACAGGCGAACACTGAAGCTTTCTTT. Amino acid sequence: CAWRPGQANTEAFF. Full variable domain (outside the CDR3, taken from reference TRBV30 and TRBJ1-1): SQTIHQWPATLVQPVGSPLSLECTVEGTSNPNLYWYRQAAGRGLQLLFYSVGIGQISSEVPQNLSASRPQDRQFILSSKKLLLSDSGFYLCAWRPGQANTEAFFGQGTRLTVV.

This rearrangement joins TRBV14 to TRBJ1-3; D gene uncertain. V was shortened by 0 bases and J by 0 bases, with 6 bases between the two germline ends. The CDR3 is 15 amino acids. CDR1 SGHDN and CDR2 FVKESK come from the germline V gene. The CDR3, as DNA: TGTGCCAGCAGCCAAGATCGGTCCTCTGGAAACACCATATATTTT. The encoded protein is CASSQDRSSGNTIYF.

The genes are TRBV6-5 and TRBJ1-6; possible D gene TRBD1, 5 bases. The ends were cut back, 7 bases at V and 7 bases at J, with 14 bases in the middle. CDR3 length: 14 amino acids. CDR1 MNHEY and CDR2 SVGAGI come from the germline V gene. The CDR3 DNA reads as TGTGCCAGCACAGGCCAGGGCCTAAATTCACCCCTCCACTTT. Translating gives CASTGQGLNSPLHF.

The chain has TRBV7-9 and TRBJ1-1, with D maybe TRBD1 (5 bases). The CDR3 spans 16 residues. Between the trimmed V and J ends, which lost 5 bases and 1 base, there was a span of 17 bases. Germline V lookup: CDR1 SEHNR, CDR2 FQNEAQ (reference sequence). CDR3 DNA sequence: TGTGCCAGCAGCCCCCTGGGTGGGGGATCGAACACTGAAGCTTTCTTT. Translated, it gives CASSPLGGGSNTEAFF.

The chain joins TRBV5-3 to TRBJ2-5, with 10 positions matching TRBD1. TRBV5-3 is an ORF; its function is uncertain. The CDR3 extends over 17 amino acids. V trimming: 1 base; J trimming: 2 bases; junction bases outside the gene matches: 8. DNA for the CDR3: TGTGCCAGAAGCTTGTGCCGGGACAGGGGCCAACAAGAGACCCAGTACTTC. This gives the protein CARSLCRDRGQQETQYF.

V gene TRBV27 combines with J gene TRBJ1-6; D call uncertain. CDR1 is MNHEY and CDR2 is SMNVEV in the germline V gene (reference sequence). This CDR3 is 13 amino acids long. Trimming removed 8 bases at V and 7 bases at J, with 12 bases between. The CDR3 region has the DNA TGTGCCAGCGACGGTTATCGGAATTCACCCCTCCACTTT. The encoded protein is CASDGYRNSPLHF.

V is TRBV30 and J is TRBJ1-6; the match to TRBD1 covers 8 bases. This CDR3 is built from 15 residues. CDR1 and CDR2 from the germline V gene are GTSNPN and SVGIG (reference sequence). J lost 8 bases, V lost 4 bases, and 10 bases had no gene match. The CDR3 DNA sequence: TGTGCCTGGATGTATCCGGACAGGGACCATTCACCCCTCCACTTT. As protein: CAWMYPDRDHSPLHF.